This TCR beta chain stems from a study of blood T cell repertoires in COVID-19. How the authors handled the data: Estimates of nucleated cell counts were drawn from the amplification of reference gene primers. TCRdb's table, derived via immunoSEQ multiplex PCR, lists solely in-frame clones and lacks some. Clonal size and the V and J genes are those of that table, whereas D and trimming came from the DNA. The sample has some 190,000 clones; 80% to 90% are singletons. Per the germline V gene, CDR1 is SNHLY and CDR2 is FYNNEI. There are 19 residues in the CDR3. Germline trimming cut 3 bases from V and 7 bases from J; bases unmatched to any gene: 23.

The TCR originated in an older woman with active or convalescent COVID-19. The specimen sequenced was peripheral blood. V and J are TRBV2 and TRBJ2-7; 8 bases map to TRBD2. The CDR3: CASSDAGLAGVSPFSEQYF. The CDR3, as DNA: TGTGCCAGCAGTGACGCCGGGCTAGCGGGCGTTTCCCCCTTTTCAGAGCAGTACTTC. Variable domain in full (rest from reference TRBV2 and TRBJ2-7): EPEVTQTPSHQVTQMGQEVILRCVPISNHLYFYWYRQILGQKVEFLVSFYNNEISEKSEIFDDQFSVERPDGSNFTLKIRSTKLEDSAMYFCASSDAGLAGVSPFSEQYFGPGTRLTVT.